This is a list of T cell receptor beta chains from one sample in a study of blood T cell repertoires in COVID-19. Profiling relied on immunoSEQ multiplex PCR, and the TCRdb table lists in-frame clones only, not all of them. Of about 250,000 clones listed, 88% are singletons. Sample: peripheral blood. The source is a woman in her 30s with COVID-19, enrolled during active disease. CDR3s include the opening cysteine and the closing phenylalanine or tryptophan. A D gene is named only where the DNA matches it firmly. Some rows mark clone size as missing; the rest say once, few, many or name a class of expanded clone.

size	V	D	J	DNA	CDR3
-	TRBV14	-	TRBJ1-2	TGTGCCAGCAGCCAATTATATGCGGGAGGCTACACCTTC	CASSQLYAGGYTF
-	TRBV7-2	-	TRBJ2-5	TGTGCCAGCAGCCCTAGGGGGACTATACAAGAGACCCAGTACTTC	CASSPRGTIQETQYF
-	TRBV5-1	TRBD2	TRBJ2-7	TGCGCCAGCAGCCCTCGGGGTGGCGGGGGGGCCTACGAGCAGTACTTC	CASSPRGGGGAYEQYF
-	TRBV9	TRBD2	TRBJ2-1	TGTGCCAGCAGCGTCGGGACTAGCGGGAGGGCCGTAAGGAATGAGCAGTTCTTC	CASSVGTSGRAVRNEQFF
-	TRBV5-4	-	TRBJ1-5	TGTGCCAGCAGCTTGGATGGCAGGGGCAATCAGCCCCAGCATTTT	CASSLDGRGNQPQHF
once	TRBV27	-	TRBJ2-3	TGTGCCAGCAGTTTGTATAGCGGCCTAGATACGCAGTATTTT	CASSLYSGLDTQYF
-	TRBV5-1	-	TRBJ2-3	TGCGCCAGCAGCTTGGGGAGGGACGGAACAGATACGCAGTATTTT	CASSLGRDGTDTQYF
-	TRBV5-4	-	TRBJ1-6	TGTGCCAGCAGCTTTTTTAGGGGAGGAAATTCACCCCTCCACTTT	CASSFFRGGNSPLHF
once	TRBV5-4	TRBD2	TRBJ2-1	TGTGCCAGCAGCTTGGGGACTAGCGGGAGTGGCAATGAGCAGTTCTTC	CASSLGTSGSGNEQFF
-	TRBV20-1	TRBD1	TRBJ1-5	TGCAGTGCTAGTGTCGGGACAGGGAGCCAGCCCCAGCATTTT	CSASVGTGSQPQHF
-	TRBV7-8	TRBD2	TRBJ2-1	TGTGCCAGCAGCTCTGGGACTAGCGTGTTTAGCTCCTACAATGAGCAGTTCTTC	CASSSGTSVFSSYNEQFF
once	TRBV6-2/TRBV6-3	-	TRBJ1-3	TGTGCCAGCAGTTACCGGGGAAACACCATATATTTT	CASSYRGNTIYF
-	TRBV3-1/TRBV3-2	TRBD1	TRBJ2-4	TGTGCCAGCAGCCAGAGGCAGGGGGCTGGCAAAAACATTCAGTACTTC	CASSQRQGAGKNIQYF
-	TRBV12-3/TRBV12-4	-	TRBJ1-2	TGTGCCAGCAGTATACAGGGTGGCCAGGGCTACACCTTC	CASSIQGGQGYTF
-	TRBV24-1	TRBD1	TRBJ2-7	TGTGCCACCAGTGACGGACAGGGCCACGAGCAGTACTTC	CATSDGQGHEQYF
-	TRBV13	TRBD2	TRBJ2-1	TGTGCCAGCAGCTTAGGACTAGCGGGGGGGGATCGCCTTTCCAATGAGCAGTTCTTC	CASSLGLAGGDRLSNEQFF
-	TRBV7-9	-	TRBJ1-1	TGTGCCAGCAGCTTACAGGGAAAGACTGAAGCTTTCTTT	CASSLQGKTEAFF
-	TRBV11-3	-	TRBJ2-3	TGTGCCAGCAGCTTGAGGGACACGGTGGGGACGCAGTATTTT	CASSLRDTVGTQYF
-	TRBV7-8	-	TRBJ2-2	TGTGCCAGCAGCTTAGCCGCGAACACCGGGGAGCTGTTTTTT	CASSLAANTGELFF
-	TRBV2	TRBD2	TRBJ2-1	TGTGCCAGCAGTGAGGGCGGGAGGGCCTTTGGCAATGAGCAGTTCTTC	CASSEGGRAFGNEQFF
once	TRBV3-1/TRBV3-2	-	TRBJ1-6	TGTGCCAGCAGCCAAGCACCAGGGAGTGGGAGGTCACCCCTCCACTTT	CASSQAPGSGRSPLHF
-	TRBV28	-	TRBJ2-7	TGTGCCAGCACCTCGACGAGGGCAGGCGAGCAGTACTTC	CASTSTRAGEQYF
-	TRBV6-5	-	TRBJ2-3	TGTGCCAGCAGTTACTCGTTCCAGGATACGCAGTATTTT	CASSYSFQDTQYF
-	TRBV19	TRBD1	TRBJ1-4	TGTGCCAGTAGCCCCCTCGGACAGGGAGCAACTAATGAAAAACTGTTTTTT	CASSPLGQGATNEKLFF
-	TRBV5-6	TRBD1	TRBJ1-2	TGTGCCAGCAGCCCGGGACAGAGCCTACACTATGGCTACACCTTC	CASSPGQSLHYGYTF
-	TRBV19	TRBD1	TRBJ1-1	TGTGCCAGTAGTCCGACAGGGGAGTGGACTGAAGCTTTCTTT	CASSPTGEWTEAFF
-	TRBV11-2	-	TRBJ2-3	TGTGCCAGTCGGGTAAGCACAGATACGCAGTATTTT	CASRVSTDTQYF
-	TRBV5-1	-	TRBJ2-7	TGCGCCAGCAGCTTGGAGCCGGGAACCTACGAGCAGTACTTC	CASSLEPGTYEQYF
-	TRBV4-3	-	TRBJ1-5	TGCGCCAGCAGCCAAGGGCAGGAACCCAATCAGCCCCAGCATTTT	CASSQGQEPNQPQHF
-	TRBV15	-	TRBJ2-3	TGTGCCACCAGGGGGGGGCCAGGAGATACGCAGTATTTT	CATRGGPGDTQYF
-	TRBV15	TRBD2	TRBJ2-1	TGTGCCACCAGCAGAGATTTAGGGACTAGCGGGAGGGCCTATGAGCAGTTCTTC	CATSRDLGTSGRAYEQFF